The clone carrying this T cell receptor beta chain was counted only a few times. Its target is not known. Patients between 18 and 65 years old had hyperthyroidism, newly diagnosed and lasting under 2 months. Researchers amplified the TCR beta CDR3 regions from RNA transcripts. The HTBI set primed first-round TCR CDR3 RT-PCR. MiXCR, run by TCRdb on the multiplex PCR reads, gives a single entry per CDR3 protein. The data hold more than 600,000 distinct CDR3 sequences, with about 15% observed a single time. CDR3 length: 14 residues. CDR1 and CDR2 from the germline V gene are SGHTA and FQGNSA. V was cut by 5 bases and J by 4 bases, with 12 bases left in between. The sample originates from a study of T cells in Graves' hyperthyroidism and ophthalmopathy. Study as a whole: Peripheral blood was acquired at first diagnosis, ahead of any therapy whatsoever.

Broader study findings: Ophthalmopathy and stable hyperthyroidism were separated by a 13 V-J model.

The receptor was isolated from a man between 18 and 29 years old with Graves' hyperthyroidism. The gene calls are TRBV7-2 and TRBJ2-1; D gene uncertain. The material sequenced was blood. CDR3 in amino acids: CASSPYLMYNEQFF. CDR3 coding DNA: TGTGCCAGCAGCCCCTATCTGATGTACAATGAGCAGTTCTTC.